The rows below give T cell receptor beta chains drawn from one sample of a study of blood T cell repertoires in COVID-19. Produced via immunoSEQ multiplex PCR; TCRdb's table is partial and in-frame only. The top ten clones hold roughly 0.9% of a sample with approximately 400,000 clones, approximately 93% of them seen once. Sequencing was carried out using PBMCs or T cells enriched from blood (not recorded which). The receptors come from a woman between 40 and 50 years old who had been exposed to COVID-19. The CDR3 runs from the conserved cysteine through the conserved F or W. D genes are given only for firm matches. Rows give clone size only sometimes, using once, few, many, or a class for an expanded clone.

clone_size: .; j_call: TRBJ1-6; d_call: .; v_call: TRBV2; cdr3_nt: TGTGCCAGCAGTGACGCAGGTGCTAATTCACCCCTCCACTTT; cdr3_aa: CASSDAGANSPLHF
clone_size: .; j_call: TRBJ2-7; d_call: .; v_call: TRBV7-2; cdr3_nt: TGTGCCAGCAGGCATCCTGGGGGGTACGAGCAGTACTTC; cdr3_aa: CASRHPGGYEQYF
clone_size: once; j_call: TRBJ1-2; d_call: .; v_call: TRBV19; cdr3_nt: TGTGCCAGTAGTAGCGGGGTAGGGGTTAACTATGGCTACACCTTC; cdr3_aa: CASSSGVGVNYGYTF
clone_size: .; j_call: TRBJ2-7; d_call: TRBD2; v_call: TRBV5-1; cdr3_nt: TGCGCCAGCAGCTTGGGGGGGACTAGCGGGAGTTACGAGCAGTACTTC; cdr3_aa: CASSLGGTSGSYEQYF
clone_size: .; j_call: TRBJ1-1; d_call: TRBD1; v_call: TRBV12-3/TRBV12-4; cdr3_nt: TGTGCCAGCAGAGGGACAGCGAACACTGAAGCTTTCTTT; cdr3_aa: CASRGTANTEAFF
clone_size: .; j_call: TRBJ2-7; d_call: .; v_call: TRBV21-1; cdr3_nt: TGTGCCAGCAGCAGCCACTTACAGGGGGTCTTCCCCTACGAGCAGTACTTC; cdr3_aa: CASSSHLQGVFPYEQYF
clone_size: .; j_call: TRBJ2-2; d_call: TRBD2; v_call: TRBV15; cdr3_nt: TGTGCCACCAGCAGACCACTAGCGGGGGGCACCGGGGAGCTGTTTTTT; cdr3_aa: CATSRPLAGGTGELFF
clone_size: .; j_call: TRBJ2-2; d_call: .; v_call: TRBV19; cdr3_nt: TGTGCCAGTAGTCGGAGGGAGTTGGCTGGGGAGCTGTTTTTT; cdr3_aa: CASSRRELAGELFF
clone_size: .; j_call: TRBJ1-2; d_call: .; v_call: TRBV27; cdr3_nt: TGTGCCAGCAGTTCGGGGGGTGGGAACTATGGCTACACCTTC; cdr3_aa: CASSSGGGNYGYTF
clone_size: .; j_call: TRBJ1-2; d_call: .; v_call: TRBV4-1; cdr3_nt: TGCGCCAGCAGCCGACCGGACGGGGGGCTCTATGGCTACACCTTC; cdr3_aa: CASSRPDGGLYGYTF
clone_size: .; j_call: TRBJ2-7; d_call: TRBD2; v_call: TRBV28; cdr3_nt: TGTGCCAGCAGGAACAAGCGGGGGGCATTCTACGAGCAGTACTTC; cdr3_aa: CASRNKRGAFYEQYF
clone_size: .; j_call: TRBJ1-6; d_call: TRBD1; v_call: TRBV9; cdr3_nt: TGTGCCAGCAGCGCCCGACAGGGGGCGGTCGGGTCACCCCTCCACTTT; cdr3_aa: CASSARQGAVGSPLHF
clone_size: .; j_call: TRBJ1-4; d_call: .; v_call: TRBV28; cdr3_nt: TGTGCCAGTAGGACTGCTGGCGAAAAACTGTTTTTT; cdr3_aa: CASRTAGEKLFF
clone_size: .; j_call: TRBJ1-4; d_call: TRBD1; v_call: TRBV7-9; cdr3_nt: TGTGCCAGCAGCTCCGACAGGGGGAATAATGAAAAACTGTTTTTT; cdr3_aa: CASSSDRGNNEKLFF
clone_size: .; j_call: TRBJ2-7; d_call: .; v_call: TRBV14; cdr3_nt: TGTGCCAGCAGATTCGGACAGCGGAGCTCCTACGAGCAGTACTTC; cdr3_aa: CASRFGQRSSYEQYF
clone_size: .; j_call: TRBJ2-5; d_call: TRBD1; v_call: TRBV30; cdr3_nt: TGTGCCTGGAGTGTAATCGCAGGGGGAGAGACCCAGTACTTC; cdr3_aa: CAWSVIAGGETQYF
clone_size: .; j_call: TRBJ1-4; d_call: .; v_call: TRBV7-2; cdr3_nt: TGTGCCAGCAGCTTAGCTGAGGGGGTGGCGGGTGAAAAACTGTTTTTT; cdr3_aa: CASSLAEGVAGEKLFF
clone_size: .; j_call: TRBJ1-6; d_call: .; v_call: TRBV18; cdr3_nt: TGTGCCAGCTCTCAAACAGGCGGTGGTTCACCCCTCCACTTT; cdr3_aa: CASSQTGGGSPLHF
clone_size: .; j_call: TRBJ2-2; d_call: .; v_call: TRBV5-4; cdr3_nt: TGTGCCAGCAGCCCCCGGGACTTACCGAACACCGGGGAGCTGTTTTTT; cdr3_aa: CASSPRDLPNTGELFF
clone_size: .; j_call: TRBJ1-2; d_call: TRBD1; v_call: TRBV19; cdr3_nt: TGTGCCAGTAGTAGAGGGACAGGGTCTACCGTTAACTATGGCTACACCTTC; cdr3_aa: CASSRGTGSTVNYGYTF
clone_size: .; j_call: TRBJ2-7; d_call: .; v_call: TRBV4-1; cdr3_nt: TGCGCCAGCAGCCCACAGGGATTCTACGAGCAGTACTTC; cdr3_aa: CASSPQGFYEQYF
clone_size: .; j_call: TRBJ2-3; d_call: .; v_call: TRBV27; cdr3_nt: TGTGCCAGCAGACTACTGACAGATAACACAGATACGCAGTATTTT; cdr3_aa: CASRLLTDNTDTQYF
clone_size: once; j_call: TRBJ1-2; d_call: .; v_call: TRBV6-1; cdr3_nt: TGTGCCAGCAGTGAGTTCTCCGTCGGGTATGGCTACACCTTC; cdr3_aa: CASSEFSVGYGYTF
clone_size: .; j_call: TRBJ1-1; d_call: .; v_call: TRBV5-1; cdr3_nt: TGCGCCAGCAGCCTCAGTCCGGGTAGCGCTTTCTTT; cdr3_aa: CASSLSPGSAFF
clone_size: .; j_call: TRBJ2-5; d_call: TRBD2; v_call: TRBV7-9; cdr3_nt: TGTGCCAGCAGCCCCTCCATTTTAGGGGCGGGAGAAGAGACCCAGTACTTC; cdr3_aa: CASSPSILGAGEETQYF
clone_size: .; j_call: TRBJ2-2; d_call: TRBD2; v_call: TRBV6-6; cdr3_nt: TGTGCCAGCAGTCAGACTAGCGGGCCCACCGGGGAGCTGTTTTTT; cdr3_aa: CASSQTSGPTGELFF
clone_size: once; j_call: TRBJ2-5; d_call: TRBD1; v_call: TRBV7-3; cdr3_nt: TGTGCCAGCAGCCCTCGACCTGGACAGGGAGAGACCCAGTACTTC; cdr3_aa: CASSPRPGQGETQYF
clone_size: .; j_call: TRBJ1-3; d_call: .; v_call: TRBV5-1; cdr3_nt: TGCGCCAGCAGCTCTCTGGACAGCAAATCTGGAAACACCATATATTTT; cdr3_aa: CASSSLDSKSGNTIYF
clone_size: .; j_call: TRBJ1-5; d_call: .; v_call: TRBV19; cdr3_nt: TGTGCCAGCCGGACAGCCGAAAATCAGCCCCAGCATTTT; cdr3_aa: CASRTAENQPQHF
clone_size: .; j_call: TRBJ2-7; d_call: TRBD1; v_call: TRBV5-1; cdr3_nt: TGCGCCAGCAGCTTGACAGGGGGCTACGAGCAGTACTTC; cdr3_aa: CASSLTGGYEQYF